The 2 T cell receptor beta chains below all came from one sample that was sequenced in a study of identical twins. Each CDR3 protein gets one entry after TCRdb re-called the 5' RACE reads with MiXCR. The table has some 660,000 distinct CDR3 sequences, around 8.3% seen once. These data were also reused for a study on yellow fever vaccine responses in identical twins.

Sequenced: PBMCs. The receptors come from a young woman in good health.

The chain uses TRBV27 and TRBJ2-3; D not certain. This CDR3 is built from 14 residues. Trimming left V 7 bases short and J 0 bases short, with 11 bases between. The germline V gene encodes CDR1 MNHEY and CDR2 SMNVEV (reference sequence). CDR3 residues: CASNRHPSTDTQYF. The CDR3, as DNA: TGTGCCAGCAATAGGCACCCTAGCACAGATACGCAGTATTTT.

The table lists this clonotype with many counts. J is TRBJ2-1 and V is TRBV12-3 or TRBV12-4; TRBD2 matches at 10 bases. The length of the CDR3 is 14 residues. V lost 8 bases, J lost 9 bases, and 10 bases stayed unmatched. CDR3 region: CASSLTSGVGEQFF. CDR3 in DNA: TGTGCCAGCTCCCTTACTAGCGGGGTGGGTGAGCAGTTCTTC.